This T cell receptor beta chain was retrieved from a study of shared clonotypes between healthy human individuals. Study-wide findings and caveats: Estimated richness was generally greater in naive than memory subsets.

As concerns this clone: Its target is not known.

CDR3 length: 16 residues. Germline lookup yields CDR1 SGHTA and CDR2 FQGNSA. V lost 4 bases and J lost 6, with 19 bases in between. Sequencing was at deep level. Sequencing used immunoSEQ multiplex PCR; TCRdb keeps in-frame clones, though not all of them. Seen here are some 630,000 clones, 60% to 80% observed once, and the top ten hold approximately 2%. The sequence was obtained from a woman aged 25 to 39 in good health. This rearrangement joins TRBV7-2 to TRBJ1-3, with D perhaps matching TRBD1 (6 bases). Source material: memory CD4+ T cells sorted from blood. As to subset: CD45RA-negative fraction. The CDR3 DNA reads as TGTGCCAGCAGCTCCACTTGGTGGGCAGGGGAAAACACCATATATTTT. Translation: CASSSTWWAGENTIYF.